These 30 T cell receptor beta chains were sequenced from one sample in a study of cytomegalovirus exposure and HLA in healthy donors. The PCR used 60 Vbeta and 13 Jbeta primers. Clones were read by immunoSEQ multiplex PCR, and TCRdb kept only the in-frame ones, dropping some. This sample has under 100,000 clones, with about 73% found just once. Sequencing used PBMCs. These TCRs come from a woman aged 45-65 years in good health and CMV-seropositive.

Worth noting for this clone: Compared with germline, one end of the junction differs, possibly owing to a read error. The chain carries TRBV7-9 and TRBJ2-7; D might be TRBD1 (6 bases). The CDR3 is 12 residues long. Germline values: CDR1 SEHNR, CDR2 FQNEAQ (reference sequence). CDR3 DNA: TGTTCCAGCCAGGGGCACTCCTACGAGCAGTACTTC. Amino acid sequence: CSSQGHSYEQYF.

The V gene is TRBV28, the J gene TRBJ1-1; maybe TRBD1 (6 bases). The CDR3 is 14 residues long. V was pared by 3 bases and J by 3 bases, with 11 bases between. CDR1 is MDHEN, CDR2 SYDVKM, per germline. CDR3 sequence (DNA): TGTGCCAGCAGTTTCAGGGGCGATGACACTGAAGCTTTCTTT. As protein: CASSFRGDDTEAFF.

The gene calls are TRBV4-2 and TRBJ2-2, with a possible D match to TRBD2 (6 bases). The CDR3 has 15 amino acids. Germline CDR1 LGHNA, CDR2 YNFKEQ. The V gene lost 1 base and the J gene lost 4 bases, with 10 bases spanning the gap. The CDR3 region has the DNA TGTGCCAGCAGCCAAGTTCCGCGGGGCACCGGGGAGCTGTTTTTT. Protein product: CASSQVPRGTGELFF.

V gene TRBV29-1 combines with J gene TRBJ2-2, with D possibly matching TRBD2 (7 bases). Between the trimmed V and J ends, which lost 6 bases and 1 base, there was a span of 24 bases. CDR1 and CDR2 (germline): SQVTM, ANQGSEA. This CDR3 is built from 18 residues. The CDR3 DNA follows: TGCAGCGTACAAGGAGGCTCGTGGGGGGGGCTGAACACCGGGGAGCTGTTTTTT. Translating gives CSVQGGSWGGLNTGELFF.

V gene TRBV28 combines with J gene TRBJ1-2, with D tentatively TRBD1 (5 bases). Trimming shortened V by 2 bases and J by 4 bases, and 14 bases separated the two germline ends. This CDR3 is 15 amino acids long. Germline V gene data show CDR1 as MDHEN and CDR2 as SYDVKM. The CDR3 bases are TGTGCCAGCAGTTTAGGGACTGAGTCTATCTATGGCTACACCTTC. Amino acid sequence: CASSLGTESIYGYTF.

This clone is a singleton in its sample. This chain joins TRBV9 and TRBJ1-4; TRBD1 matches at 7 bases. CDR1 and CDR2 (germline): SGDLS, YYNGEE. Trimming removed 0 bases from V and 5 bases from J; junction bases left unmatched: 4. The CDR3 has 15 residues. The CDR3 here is CASSVGDSPNEKLFF. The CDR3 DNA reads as TGTGCCAGCAGCGTAGGGGACAGTCCCAATGAAAAACTGTTTTTT.

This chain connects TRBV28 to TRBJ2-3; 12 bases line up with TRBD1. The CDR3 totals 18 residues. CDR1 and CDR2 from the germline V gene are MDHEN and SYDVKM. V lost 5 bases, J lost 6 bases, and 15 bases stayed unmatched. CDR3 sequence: CASSIRDRGRSYYDTQYF. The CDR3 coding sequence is TGTGCCAGCAGTATACGGGACAGGGGGCGATCTTACTACGATACGCAGTATTTT.

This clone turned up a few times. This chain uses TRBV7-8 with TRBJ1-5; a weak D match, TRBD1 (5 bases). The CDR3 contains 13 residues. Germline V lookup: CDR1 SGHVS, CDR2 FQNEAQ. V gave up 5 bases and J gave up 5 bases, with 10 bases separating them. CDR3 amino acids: CASSHGHDQPQHF. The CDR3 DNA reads TGTGCCAGCAGCCATGGACACGATCAGCCCCAGCATTTT.

The CDR3 DNA reads TGTGCCAGCAGTGCTGGAGGAAGCGGGAGGGGGGAGCAGTACTTC. Translated, it gives CASSAGGSGRGEQYF. The chain recombines TRBV6-6 with TRBJ2-7, with 10 bases fitting TRBD2. Unmatched junction bases numbered 11, after V lost 5 bases and J lost 7 bases. The CDR3 spans 15 residues. Germline lookup yields CDR1 MNHNY and CDR2 SVGAGI (reference sequence).

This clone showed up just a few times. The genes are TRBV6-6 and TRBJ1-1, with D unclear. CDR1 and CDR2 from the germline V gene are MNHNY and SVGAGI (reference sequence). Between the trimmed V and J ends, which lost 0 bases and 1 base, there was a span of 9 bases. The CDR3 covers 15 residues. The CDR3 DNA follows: TGTGCCAGCAGTTACTCTTTAGACTGGAACACTGAAGCTTTCTTT. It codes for CASSYSLDWNTEAFF.

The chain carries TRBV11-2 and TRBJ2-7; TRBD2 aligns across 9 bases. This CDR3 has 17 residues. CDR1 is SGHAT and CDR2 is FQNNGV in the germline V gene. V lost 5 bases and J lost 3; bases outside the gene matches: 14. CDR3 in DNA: TGTGCCAGCAGCCCGAGGGTTGGGGTAGCGGGAGACTACGAGCAGTACTTC. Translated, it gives CASSPRVGVAGDYEQYF. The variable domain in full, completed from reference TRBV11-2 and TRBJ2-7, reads EAGVAQSPRYKIIEKRQSVAFWCNPISGHATLYWYQQILGQGPKLLIQFQNNGVVDDSQLPKDRFSAERLKGVDSTLKIQPAKLEDSAVYLCASSPRVGVAGDYEQYFGPGTRLTVT.

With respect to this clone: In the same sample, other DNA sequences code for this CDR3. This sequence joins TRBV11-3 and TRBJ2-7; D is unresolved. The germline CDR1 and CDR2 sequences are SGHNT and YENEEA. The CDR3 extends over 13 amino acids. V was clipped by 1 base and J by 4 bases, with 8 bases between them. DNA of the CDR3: TGTGCCAGCAGCTTAGGAGAGCCTTACGAGCAGTACTTC. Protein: CASSLGEPYEQYF.

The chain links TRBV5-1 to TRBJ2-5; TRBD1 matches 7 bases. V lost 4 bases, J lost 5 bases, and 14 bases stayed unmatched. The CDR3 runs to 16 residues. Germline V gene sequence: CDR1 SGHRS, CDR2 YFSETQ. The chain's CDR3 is CASSLTGQGMAETQYF. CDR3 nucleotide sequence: TGCGCCAGCAGCCTGACAGGGCAGGGGATGGCGGAGACCCAGTACTTC.

The CDR3 spells CASSMTWGNYEQYF. The CDR3 DNA reads as TGTGCCAGTAGTATGACGTGGGGCAACTACGAGCAGTACTTC. The chain recombines TRBV19 with TRBJ2-7; maybe TRBD1 (5 bases). This CDR3 comprises 14 residues. V was clipped by 3 bases and J by 3 bases, with 12 bases between them. The V gene's germline CDR1 is LNHDA and CDR2 SQIVND (reference sequence).

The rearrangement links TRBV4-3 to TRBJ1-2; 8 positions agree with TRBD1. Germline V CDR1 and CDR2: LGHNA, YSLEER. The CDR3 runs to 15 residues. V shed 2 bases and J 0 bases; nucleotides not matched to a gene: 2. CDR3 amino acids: CASSQPGQANYGYTF. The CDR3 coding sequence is TGCGCCAGCAGCCAACCGGGACAGGCTAACTATGGCTACACCTTC.

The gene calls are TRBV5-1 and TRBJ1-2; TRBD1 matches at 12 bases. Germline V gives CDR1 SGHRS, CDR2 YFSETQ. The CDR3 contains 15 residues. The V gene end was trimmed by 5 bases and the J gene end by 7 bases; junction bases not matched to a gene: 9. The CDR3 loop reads CASSPPGQGAPGYTF. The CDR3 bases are TGCGCCAGCAGTCCGCCGGGACAGGGGGCGCCTGGCTACACCTTC.

The CDR3 loop reads CASSIGGTRTSPLHF. The CDR3 DNA sequence: TGTGCCAGTAGTATAGGTGGGACACGGACTTCACCCCTCCACTTT. The chain carries TRBV19 and TRBJ1-6; a weak D match, TRBD1 (6 bases). V lost 1 base and J 9 bases, leaving 13 bases between the germline ends. From germline, CDR1 is LNHDA and CDR2 SQIVND (reference sequence). There are 15 residues in the CDR3.

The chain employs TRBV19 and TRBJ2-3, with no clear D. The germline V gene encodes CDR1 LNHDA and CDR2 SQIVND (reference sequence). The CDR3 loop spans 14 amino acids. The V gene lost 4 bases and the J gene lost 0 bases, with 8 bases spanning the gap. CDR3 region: CASSSQSSTDTQYF. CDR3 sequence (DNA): TGTGCCAGTAGTAGCCAGTCTAGCACAGATACGCAGTATTTT.

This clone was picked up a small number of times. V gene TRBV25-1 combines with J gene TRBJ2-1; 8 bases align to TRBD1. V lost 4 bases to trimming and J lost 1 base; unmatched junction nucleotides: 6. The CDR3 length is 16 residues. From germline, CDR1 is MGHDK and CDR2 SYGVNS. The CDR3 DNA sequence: TGTGCCAGCAGTGCCCGGACAGGGTCTTCCTACAATGAGCAGTTCTTC. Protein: CASSARTGSSYNEQFF.

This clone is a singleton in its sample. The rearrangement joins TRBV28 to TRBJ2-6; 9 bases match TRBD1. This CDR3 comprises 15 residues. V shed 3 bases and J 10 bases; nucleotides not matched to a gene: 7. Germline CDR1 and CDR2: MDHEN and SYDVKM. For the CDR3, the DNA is TGTGCCAGCAGTTTGAGGGTCGGGACAGGGAACGTCCTGACTTTC. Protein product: CASSLRVGTGNVLTF.

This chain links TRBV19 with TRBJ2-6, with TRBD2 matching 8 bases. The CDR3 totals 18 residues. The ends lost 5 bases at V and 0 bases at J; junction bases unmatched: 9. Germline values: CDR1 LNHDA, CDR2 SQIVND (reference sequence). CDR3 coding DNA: TGTGCCAGTAGTCGGGGGGGCCTCGGCGGCTCTGGGGCCAACGTCCTGACTTTC. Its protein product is CASSRGGLGGSGANVLTF.

This CDR3 is CASSIQGALYGYTF. The DNA of the CDR3 is TGTGCCAGCAGCATACAGGGGGCGTTGTATGGCTACACCTTC. The V call is TRBV28, the J call TRBJ1-2; 9 bases fit TRBD1. CDR3 size: 14 residues. Germline V gene data show CDR1 as MDHEN and CDR2 as SYDVKM. Germline trimming cut 6 bases from V and 5 bases from J; bases unmatched to any gene: 7.

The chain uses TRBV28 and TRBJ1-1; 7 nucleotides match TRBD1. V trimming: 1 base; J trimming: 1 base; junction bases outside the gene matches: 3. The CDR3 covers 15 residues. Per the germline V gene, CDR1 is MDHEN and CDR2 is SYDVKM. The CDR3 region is CASSLYRDRNTEAFF. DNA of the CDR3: TGTGCCAGCAGTTTATACCGGGACAGGAACACTGAAGCTTTCTTT.

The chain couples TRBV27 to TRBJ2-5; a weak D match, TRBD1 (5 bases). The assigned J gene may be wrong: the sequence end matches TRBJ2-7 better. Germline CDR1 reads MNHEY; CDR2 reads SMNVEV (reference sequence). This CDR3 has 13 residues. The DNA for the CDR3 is TGTGCCAGCAGGGCGGCAGGGAAGGCCGAGCAGTACTTC. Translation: CASRAAGKAEQYF.

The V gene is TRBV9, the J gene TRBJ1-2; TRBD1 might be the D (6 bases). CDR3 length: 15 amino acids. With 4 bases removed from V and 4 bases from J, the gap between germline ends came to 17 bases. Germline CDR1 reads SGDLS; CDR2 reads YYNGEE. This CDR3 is CASSQGGGLGYGYTF. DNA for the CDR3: TGTGCCAGCAGCCAAGGCGGGGGGCTAGGCTATGGCTACACCTTC.

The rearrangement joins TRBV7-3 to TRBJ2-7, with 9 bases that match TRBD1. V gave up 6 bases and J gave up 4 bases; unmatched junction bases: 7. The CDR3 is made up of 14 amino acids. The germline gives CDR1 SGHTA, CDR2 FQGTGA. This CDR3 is CASSYGTGSYEQYF. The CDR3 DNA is TGTGCCAGCAGTTATGGGACAGGGTCGTACGAGCAGTACTTC.

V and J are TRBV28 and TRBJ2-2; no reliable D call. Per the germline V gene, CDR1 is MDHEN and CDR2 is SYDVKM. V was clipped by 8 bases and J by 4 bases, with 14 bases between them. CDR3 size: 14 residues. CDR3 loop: CASSRQATTGELFF. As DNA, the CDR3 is TGTGCCAGCTCCCGGCAGGCCACCACCGGGGAGCTGTTTTTT.

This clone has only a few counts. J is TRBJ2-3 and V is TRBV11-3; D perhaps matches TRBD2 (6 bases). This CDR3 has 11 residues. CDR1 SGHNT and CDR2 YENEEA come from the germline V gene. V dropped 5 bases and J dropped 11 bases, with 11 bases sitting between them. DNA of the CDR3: TGTGCCAGCAGCCTAACCGGGGGGCAGTATTTT. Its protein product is CASSLTGGQYF. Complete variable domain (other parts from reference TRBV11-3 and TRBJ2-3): EAGVVQSPRYKIIEKKQPVAFWCNPISGHNTLYWYLQNLGQGPELLIRYENEEAVDDSQLPKDRFSAERLKGVDSTLKIQPAELGDSAVYLCASSLTGGQYFGPGTRLTVL.

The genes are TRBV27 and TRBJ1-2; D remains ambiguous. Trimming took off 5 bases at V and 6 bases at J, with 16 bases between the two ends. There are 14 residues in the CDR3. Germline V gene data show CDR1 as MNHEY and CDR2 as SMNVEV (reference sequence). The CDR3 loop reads CASSSRVLGDGYTF. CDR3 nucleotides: TGTGCCAGCAGTAGCCGTGTTCTGGGCGATGGCTACACCTTC.

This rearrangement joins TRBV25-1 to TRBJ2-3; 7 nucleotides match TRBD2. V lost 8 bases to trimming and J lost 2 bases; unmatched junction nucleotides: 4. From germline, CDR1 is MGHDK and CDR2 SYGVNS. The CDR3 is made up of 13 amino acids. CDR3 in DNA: TGTGCCAGCGGCGGGAGAAACACAGATACGCAGTATTTT. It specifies CASGGRNTDTQYF.